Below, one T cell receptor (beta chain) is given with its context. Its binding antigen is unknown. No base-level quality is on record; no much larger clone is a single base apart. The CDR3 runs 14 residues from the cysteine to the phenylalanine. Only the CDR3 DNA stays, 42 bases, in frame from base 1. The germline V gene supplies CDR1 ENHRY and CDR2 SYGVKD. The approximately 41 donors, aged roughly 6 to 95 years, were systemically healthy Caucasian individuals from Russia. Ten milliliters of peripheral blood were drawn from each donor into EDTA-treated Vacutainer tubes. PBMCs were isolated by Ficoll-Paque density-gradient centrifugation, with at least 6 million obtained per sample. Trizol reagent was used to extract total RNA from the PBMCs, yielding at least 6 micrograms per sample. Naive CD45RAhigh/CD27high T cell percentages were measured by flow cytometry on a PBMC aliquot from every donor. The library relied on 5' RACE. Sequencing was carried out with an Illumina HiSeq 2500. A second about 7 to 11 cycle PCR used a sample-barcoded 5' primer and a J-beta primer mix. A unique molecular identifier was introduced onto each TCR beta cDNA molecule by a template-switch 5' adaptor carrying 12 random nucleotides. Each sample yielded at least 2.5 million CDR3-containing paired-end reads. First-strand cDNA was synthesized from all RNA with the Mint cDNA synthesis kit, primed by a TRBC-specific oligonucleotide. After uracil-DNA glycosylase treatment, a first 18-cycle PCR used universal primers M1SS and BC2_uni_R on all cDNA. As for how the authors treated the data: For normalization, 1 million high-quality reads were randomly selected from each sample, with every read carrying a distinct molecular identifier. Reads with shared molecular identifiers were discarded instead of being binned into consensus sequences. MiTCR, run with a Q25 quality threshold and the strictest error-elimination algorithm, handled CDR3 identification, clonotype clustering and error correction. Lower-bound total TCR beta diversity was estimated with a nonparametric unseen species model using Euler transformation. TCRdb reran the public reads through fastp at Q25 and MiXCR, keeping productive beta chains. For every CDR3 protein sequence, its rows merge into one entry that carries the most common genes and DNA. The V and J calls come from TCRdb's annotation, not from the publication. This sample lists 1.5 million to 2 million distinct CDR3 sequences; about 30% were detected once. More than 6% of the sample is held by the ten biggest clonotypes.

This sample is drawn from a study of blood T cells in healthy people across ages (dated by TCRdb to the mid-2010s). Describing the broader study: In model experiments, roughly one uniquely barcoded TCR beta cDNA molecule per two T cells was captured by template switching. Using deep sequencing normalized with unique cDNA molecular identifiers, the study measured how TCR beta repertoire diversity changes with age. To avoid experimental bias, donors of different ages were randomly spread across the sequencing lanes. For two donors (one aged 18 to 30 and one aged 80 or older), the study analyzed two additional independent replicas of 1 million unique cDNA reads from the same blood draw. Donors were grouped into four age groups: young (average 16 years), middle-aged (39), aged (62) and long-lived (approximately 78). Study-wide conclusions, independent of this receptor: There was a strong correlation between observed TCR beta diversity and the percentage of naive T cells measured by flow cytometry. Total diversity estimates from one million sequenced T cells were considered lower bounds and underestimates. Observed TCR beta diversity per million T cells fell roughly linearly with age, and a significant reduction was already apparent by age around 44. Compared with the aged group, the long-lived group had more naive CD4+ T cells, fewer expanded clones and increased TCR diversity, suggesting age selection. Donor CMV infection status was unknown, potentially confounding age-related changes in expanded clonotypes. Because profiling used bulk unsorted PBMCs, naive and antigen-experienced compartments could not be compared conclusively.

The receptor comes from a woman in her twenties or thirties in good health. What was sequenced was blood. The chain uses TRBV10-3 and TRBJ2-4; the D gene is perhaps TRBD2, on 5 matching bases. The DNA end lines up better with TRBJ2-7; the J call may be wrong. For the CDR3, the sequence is CAISVSGTPYEQYF. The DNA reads TGTGCCATCAGTGTGAGCGGCACTCCATACGAGCAGTACTTC.